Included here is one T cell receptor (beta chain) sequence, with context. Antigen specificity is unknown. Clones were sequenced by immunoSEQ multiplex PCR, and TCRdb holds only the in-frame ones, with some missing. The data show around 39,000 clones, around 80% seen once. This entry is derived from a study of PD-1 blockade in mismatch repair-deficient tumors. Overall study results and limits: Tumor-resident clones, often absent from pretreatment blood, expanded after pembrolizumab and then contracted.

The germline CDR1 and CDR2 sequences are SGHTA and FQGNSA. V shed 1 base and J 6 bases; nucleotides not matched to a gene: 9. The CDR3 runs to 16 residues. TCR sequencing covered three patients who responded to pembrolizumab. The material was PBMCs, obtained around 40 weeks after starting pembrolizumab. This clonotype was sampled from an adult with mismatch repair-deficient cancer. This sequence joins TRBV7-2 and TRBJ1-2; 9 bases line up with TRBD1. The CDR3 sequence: CASSLVYKGTGNGYTF. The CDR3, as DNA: TGTGCCAGCAGCTTAGTATACAAGGGGACAGGGAATGGCTACACCTTC.